This T cell receptor beta chain stems from a study of blood T cell repertoires in COVID-19. In the study's own analysis: Researchers report that nucleated cell counts were estimated from reference gene primer amplification. The assay was immunoSEQ multiplex PCR, and TCRdb's table has in-frame clones only and misses some. From that table come the V and J calls and clone size; the DNA was used to work out D and trimming. The table has roughly 160,000 clones, 82% seen once; the top ten hold 10% to 13%. Per the germline V gene, CDR1 is GTSNPN and CDR2 is SVGIG (reference sequence). The CDR3 runs to 13 residues. V shed 4 bases and J 4 bases; nucleotides not matched to a gene: 7.

This TCR derives from an elderly woman with active or convalescent COVID-19. J is TRBJ2-7 and V is TRBV30; 7 bases are a match to TRBD1. The sequenced sample was peripheral blood. The CDR3 region has the DNA TGTGCCTGGACTCCGGGACAGCTATACGAGCAGTACTTC. As protein: CAWTPGQLYEQYF.